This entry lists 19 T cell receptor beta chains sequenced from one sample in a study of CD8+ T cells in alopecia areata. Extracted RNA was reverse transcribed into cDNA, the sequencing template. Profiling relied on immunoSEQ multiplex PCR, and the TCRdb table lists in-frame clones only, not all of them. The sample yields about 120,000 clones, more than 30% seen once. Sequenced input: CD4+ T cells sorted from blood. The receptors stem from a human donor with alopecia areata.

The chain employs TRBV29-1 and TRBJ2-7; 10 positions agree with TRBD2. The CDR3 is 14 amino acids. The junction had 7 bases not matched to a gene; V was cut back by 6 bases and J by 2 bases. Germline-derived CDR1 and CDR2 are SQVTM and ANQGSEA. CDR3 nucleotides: TGCAGCGTAGGCGGACTAGCGGCAACCTACGAGCAGTACTTC. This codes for CSVGGLAATYEQYF.

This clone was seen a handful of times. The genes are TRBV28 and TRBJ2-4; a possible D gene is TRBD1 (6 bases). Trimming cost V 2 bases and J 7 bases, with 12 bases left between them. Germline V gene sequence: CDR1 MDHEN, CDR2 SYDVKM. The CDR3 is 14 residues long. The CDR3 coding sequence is TGTGCCAGCAGTTTAAGGACAGCGCGGAACATTCAGTACTTC. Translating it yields CASSLRTARNIQYF.

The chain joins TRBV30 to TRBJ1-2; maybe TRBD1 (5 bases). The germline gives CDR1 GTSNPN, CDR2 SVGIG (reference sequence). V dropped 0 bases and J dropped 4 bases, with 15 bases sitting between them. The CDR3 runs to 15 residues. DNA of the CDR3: TGTGCCTGGAGTGTACATCTTCAGGGACTCTATGGCTACACCTTC. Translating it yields CAWSVHLQGLYGYTF.

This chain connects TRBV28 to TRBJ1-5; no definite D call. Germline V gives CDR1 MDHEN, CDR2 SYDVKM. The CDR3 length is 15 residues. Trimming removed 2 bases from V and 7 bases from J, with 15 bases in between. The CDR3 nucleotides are TGTGCCAGCAGTTTAATGGTTCAAACGGGGCAGCCCCAGCATTTT. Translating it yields CASSLMVQTGQPQHF.

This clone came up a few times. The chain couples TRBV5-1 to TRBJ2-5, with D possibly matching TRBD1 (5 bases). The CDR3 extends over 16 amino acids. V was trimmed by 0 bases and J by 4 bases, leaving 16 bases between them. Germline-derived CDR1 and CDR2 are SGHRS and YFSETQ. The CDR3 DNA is TGCGCCAGCAGCTTGGGCCTCAGGGTATCGGCAGAGACCCAGTACTTC. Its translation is CASSLGLRVSAETQYF.

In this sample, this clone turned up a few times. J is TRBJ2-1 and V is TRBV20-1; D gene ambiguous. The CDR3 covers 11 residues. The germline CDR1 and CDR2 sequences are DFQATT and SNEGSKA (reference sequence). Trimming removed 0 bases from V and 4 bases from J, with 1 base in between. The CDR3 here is CSAREYNEQFF. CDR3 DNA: TGCAGTGCTAGAGAATACAATGAGCAGTTCTTC.

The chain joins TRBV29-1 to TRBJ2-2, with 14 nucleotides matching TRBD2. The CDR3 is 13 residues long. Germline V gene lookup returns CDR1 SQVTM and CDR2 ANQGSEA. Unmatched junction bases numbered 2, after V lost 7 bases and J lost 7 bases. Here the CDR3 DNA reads TGCAGCGCCGGGACTAGCGGGAGCGGGGAGCTGTTTTTT. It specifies CSAGTSGSGELFF.

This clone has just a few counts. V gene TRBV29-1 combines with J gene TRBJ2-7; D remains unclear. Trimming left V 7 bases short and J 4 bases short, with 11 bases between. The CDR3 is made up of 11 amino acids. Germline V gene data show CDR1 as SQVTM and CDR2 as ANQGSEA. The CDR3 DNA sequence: TGCAGCGGGGTAGTCTCTTACGAGCAGTACTTC. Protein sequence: CSGVVSYEQYF.

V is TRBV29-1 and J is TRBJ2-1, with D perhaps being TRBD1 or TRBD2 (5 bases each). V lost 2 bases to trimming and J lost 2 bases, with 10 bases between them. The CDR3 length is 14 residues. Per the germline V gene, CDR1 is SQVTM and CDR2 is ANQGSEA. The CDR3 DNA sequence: TGCAGCGTTGAACCTCAGGGACCCTACAATGAGCAGTTCTTC. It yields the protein CSVEPQGPYNEQFF.

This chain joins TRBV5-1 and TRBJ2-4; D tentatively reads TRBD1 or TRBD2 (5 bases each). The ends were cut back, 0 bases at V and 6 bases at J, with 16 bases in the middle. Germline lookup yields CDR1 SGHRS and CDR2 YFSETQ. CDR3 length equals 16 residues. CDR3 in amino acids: CASSLVPGRGVNIQYF. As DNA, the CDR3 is TGCGCCAGCAGCTTGGTGCCAGGGCGAGGGGTAAACATTCAGTACTTC.

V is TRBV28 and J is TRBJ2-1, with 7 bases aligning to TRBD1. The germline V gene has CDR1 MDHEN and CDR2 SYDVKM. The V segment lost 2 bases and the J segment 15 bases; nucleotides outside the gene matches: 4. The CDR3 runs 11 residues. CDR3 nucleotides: TGTGCCAGCAGTTTAAGACAGGGCCCGTTCTTC. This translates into CASSLRQGPFF. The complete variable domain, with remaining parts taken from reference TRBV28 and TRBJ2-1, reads DVKVTQSSRYLVKRTGEKVFLECVQDMDHENMFWYRQDPGLGLRLIYFSYDVKMKEKGDIPEGYSVSREKKERFSLILESASTNQTSMYLCASSLRQGPFFGPGTRLTVL.

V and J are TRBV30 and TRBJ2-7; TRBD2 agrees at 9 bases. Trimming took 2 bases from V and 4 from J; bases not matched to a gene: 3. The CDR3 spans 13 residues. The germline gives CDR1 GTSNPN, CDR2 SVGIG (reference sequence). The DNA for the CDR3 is TGTGCCTGGAGTCCGGGACTAGCTTACGAGCAGTACTTC. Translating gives CAWSPGLAYEQYF.

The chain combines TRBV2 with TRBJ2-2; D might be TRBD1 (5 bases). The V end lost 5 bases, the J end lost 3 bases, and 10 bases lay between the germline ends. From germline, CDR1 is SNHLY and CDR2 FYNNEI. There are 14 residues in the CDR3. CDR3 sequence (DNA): TGTGCCAGCAGTTGGTTAGGGGACACCGGGGAGCTGTTTTTT. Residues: CASSWLGDTGELFF.

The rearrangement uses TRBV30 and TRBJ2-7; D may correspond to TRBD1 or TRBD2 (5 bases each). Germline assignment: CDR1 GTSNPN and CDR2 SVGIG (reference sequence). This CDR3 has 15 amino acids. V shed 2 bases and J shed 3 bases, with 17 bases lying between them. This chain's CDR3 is CAWSLSGPENYEQYF. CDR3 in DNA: TGTGCCTGGAGTCTCTCGGGGCCAGAGAACTACGAGCAGTACTTC.

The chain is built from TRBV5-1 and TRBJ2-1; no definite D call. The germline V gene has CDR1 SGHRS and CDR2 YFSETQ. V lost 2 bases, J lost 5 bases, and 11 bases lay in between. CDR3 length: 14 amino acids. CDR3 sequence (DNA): TGCGCCAGCAGCTTTGCCGGGCCGAACAATGAGCAGTTCTTC. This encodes CASSFAGPNNEQFF.

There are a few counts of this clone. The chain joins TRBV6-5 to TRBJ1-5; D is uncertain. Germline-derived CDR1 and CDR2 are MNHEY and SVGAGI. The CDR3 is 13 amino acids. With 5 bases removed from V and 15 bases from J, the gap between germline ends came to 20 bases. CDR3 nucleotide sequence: TGTGCCAGCAGTGAACCGGTCCTGGGAATTTTGCATTTT. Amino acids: CASSEPVLGILHF.

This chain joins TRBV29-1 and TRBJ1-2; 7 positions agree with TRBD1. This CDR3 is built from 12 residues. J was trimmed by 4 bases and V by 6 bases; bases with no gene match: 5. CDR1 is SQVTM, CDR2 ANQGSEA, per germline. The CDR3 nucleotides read TGCAGCGTGCGCCGGGACAGCTATGGCTACACCTTC. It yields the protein CSVRRDSYGYTF. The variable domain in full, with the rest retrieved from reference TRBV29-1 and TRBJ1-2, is SAVISQKPSRDICQRGTSLTIQCQVDSQVTMMFWYRQQPGQSLTLIATANQGSEATYESGFVIDKFPISRPNLTFSTLTVSNMSPEDSSIYLCSVRRDSYGYTFGSGTRLTVV.

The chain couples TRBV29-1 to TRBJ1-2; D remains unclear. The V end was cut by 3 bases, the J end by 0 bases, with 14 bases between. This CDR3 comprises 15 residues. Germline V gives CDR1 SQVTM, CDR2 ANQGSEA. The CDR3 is CSVDRRTASNYGYTF. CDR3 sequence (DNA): TGCAGCGTTGACCGGAGGACGGCCTCTAACTATGGCTACACCTTC.

The CDR3 here is CAWSETTGELFF. Here the CDR3 DNA reads TGTGCCTGGAGTGAAACTACCGGGGAGCTGTTTTTT. The chain uses TRBV30 and TRBJ2-2; D is ambiguous. The V and J ends lost 1 base and 5 bases respectively, with 5 bases between them. The CDR3 totals 12 residues. CDR1 and CDR2 from the germline V gene are GTSNPN and SVGIG (reference sequence).